The clone carrying this TCR beta chain was observed a handful of times. The data derive from a study of blood T cell repertoires in COVID-19. Only in-frame clones appear in the TCRdb table, and some are missing; sequencing was by immunoSEQ multiplex PCR. The sample shows 470,000 or so clones, 70% to 90% of them seen only once. Participant age was 18 to 89 years, and participants resided in around 24 US areas. Assignment of participants to cohorts was predicated upon participant-reported clinical history. The sequenced material came from PBMCs or T cells enriched from blood (not recorded which). This receptor was identified in a woman younger than 30 with acute COVID-19.

CDR3 sequence: CASSPYSDSLINEQFF. The DNA of the CDR3 is TGTGCCAGCAGCCCATATTCAGACTCTTTGATAAATGAGCAGTTCTTC. The chain recombines TRBV11-2 with TRBJ2-1; D gene ambiguous. Germline V gene sequence: CDR1 SGHAT, CDR2 FQNNGV. The V end was cut by 5 bases, the J end by 7 bases, with 21 bases between. The CDR3 consists of 16 residues.